The T cell receptor beta chain described here comes from a study of tumor-infiltrating lymphocytes in primary liver carcinoma. Unsorted whole blood supplied the RNA, and germline DNA was extracted too. This CDR3 has 14 amino acids. Germline lookup yields CDR1 SGHNT and CDR2 YYREEE (reference sequence). Broader study findings: Blood fell significantly below tumors in its top-250-clone fraction (p = 0.039).

Starting material of 500 ng total RNA yielded TCR beta cDNA via a constant-region primer. TCR beta libraries came from three nested multiplex PCR rounds using slightly modified ARM-PCR. The two initial PCR rounds, ten to eleven cycles each, used TRBV1-TRBV30 forward and C-beta reverse primers. TCRdb redid the calling of the multiplex PCR reads with MiXCR, one entry per CDR3 protein. The data contain 300,000 to 350,000 distinct CDR3 sequences, 65% of them singletons. Remarks on this clonotype: Antigen unknown. A read error may produce the germline difference seen at one junction end.

The chain carries TRBV5-4 and TRBJ2-5; 7 bases line up with TRBD1. The receptor was isolated from a man aged 35 to 55 with primary liver carcinoma and hepatitis B virus infection. The specimen was peripheral blood. The CDR3 region has the DNA TGTGCCAGCTTTCTTATTGACAGGGAAGAGACCCACTACTTC. Amino acid sequence: CASFLIDREETHYF.